A selection of T cell receptor beta chains follows, all from one sample in a study of persistence of HIV-infected CD4 T cells. Here immunoSEQ multiplex PCR was the method, and the copy in TCRdb shows in-frame clones only, minus some. The sample holds about 50,000 clones, around 75% seen once. The antigens of these receptors remain unknown. The sample here was CD4+ T cells sorted from PBMCs after roughly 18-hour stimulation, taken from a patient who received antiretroviral therapy. These receptors were taken from an adult man with HIV who was CMV-seropositive. Each CDR3 is given with its conserved first and last residue.

j_call,v_call,cdr3_aa
TRBJ2-3,TRBV6-5,CASRDTYSTDTQYF
TRBJ2-1,TRBV20-1,CSERSGVEQFF
TRBJ1-1,TRBV6-6,CASGQELGPTEAFF
TRBJ2-5,TRBV7-9,CASSLRSEETQYF
TRBJ2-3,TRBV6-5,CASSYSGLAGTDTQYF
TRBJ1-3,TRBV5-4,CASSLGQHSGNTIYF
TRBJ1-2,TRBV6-5,CASSYTGRNYGYTF
TRBJ2-3,TRBV6-5,CATQSQGTDTQYF
TRBJ1-6,TRBV5-1,CASSDRPSRESPLHF
TRBJ1-2,TRBV4-1,CASSQEPGTRQAGYTF
TRBJ1-3,TRBV9,CASTPRSQVSGNTIYF
TRBJ1-5,TRBV5-4,CASSFGGGAGNQPQHF
TRBJ2-4,TRBV10-2,CASTPRGRKNIQYF
TRBJ1-4,TRBV6-6,CASSYSTGANEKLFF
TRBJ2-7,TRBV10-3,CAISGTSENYEQYF
TRBJ1-6,TRBV6-5,CASSDPRHRGSPLHF
TRBJ1-1,TRBV5-5,CASSLVGGRNTEAFF
TRBJ1-3,TRBV2,CASSELAGRGISGNTIYF
TRBJ1-3,TRBV18,CASSFDRPGSGNTIYF
TRBJ1-5,TRBV6-5,CAARRGQGDQPQHF
TRBJ2-7,TRBV6-5,CASHLERGLSHEQYF
TRBJ1-1,TRBV5-4,CASSLPSGRTIDTEAFF
TRBJ1-4,TRBV6-5,CASRGAGTNEKLFF
TRBJ2-2,TRBV12-3/TRBV12-4,CASRVGNTGELFF
TRBJ2-5,TRBV10-1,CASSGDGETQYF
TRBJ2-7,TRBV20-1,CSALFYEQYF
TRBJ1-1,TRBV6-2/TRBV6-3,CASSEDRGLFNEAFF
TRBJ1-5,TRBV18,CASSGDSNQPQHF
TRBJ1-2,TRBV7-2,CASSVQGHKTGYTF
TRBJ2-1,TRBV9,CASSPRTVLEQFF
TRBJ2-1,TRBV27,CASSSDPYNEQFF
TRBJ2-7,TRBV19,CASSMSLGVAAYEQYF
TRBJ1-6,TRBV27,CASSLSRTLQNNSPLHF
TRBJ2-7,TRBV7-8,CASSLTRTLAASYEQYF
TRBJ1-3,TRBV19,CASSLLRSSGNTIYF
TRBJ2-3,TRBV12-5,CASGIYGFTDTQYF
TRBJ1-3,TRBV19,CASSIDNAGNTIYF
TRBJ2-7,TRBV10-3,CAISERSYEQYF
TRBJ2-1,TRBV27,CANRIRGLAGGPSYNEQFF
TRBJ2-7,TRBV7-2,CASSLGAGRTLGQYF
TRBJ1-2,TRBV19,CASSRGDYGYTF
TRBJ2-1,TRBV7-9,CASSPGTSWGPGYNEQFF
TRBJ1-5,TRBV18,CASSDRGNQPQHF
TRBJ2-3,TRBV6-5,CASSYGSGGRTDTQYF
TRBJ2-3,TRBV9,CASSVEGAGTTDTQYF
TRBJ1-1,TRBV7-9,CASSQDYTEAFF
TRBJ1-5,TRBV19,CASSIDHPGQLTKQPQHF
TRBJ2-7,TRBV6-6,CASSYGPPEQYF
TRBJ1-1,TRBV27,CASSSGQAGSAEAFF
TRBJ1-2,TRBV12-3/TRBV12-4,CASWERGHYGYTF
TRBJ1-1,TRBV27,CASSLRRSGQGRGTTEAFF
TRBJ1-1,TRBV6-5,CASSVRGPDTEAFF
TRBJ2-2,TRBV6-5,CASSYWTGNTGELFF
TRBJ1-6,TRBV5-1,CASSPFRGANSPLHF
TRBJ1-3,TRBV3-1/TRBV3-2,CASSQGQEEGNTIYF
TRBJ1-2,TRBV7-2,CASSTRTGLSGYTF
TRBJ2-1,TRBV7-8,CASSLVDSNEQFF